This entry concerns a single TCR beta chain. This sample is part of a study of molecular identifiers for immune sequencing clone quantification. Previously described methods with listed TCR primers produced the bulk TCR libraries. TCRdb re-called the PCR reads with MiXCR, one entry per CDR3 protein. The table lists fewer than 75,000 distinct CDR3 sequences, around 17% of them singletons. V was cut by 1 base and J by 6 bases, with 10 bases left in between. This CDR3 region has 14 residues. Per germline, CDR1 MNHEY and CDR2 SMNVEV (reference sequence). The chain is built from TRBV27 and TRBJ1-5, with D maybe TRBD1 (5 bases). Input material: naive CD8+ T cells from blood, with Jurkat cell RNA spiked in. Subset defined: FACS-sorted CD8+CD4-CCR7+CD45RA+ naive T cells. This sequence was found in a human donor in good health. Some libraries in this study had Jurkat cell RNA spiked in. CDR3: CASSLLGVSQPQHF. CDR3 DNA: TGTGCCAGCAGTTTATTAGGGGTGAGTCAGCCCCAGCATTTT.